This T cell receptor (beta chain) was sequenced during a study of T-cell reconstitution after alpha-beta-depleted transplantation in children. This CDR3 spans 17 amino acids. J gave up 0 bases and V 8 bases, and 11 bases lay outside the gene matches. In germline, CDR1 is MNHEY, CDR2 SVGAGI. Preparation of the TCRbeta library involved a method that used unique molecular identifiers. MiXCR, run by TCRdb on the PCR reads, gives a single entry per CDR3 protein. The table includes hundreds of thousands of distinct CDR3 sequences, 6.5% to 9% detected once. This clonotype was seen repeatedly, ten times or more. Its target is unknown. General observations from the study: Most T-cell counts and diversity one year after the transplant came from T cells that were newly produced. Where some patients showed high TCRbeta diversity at day 60, it came from recipient T cells and thymic progenitors that had survived. Alpha-beta T cells about two months after transplant reportedly derived from several hundred expanded graft clones.

The sequence derives from a female patient aged 2-15 years who had a stem cell transplant for Fanconi anemia, so the T cells may come from the graft donor. This chain joins TRBV6-5 and TRBJ2-1; TRBD1 matches 9 bases. Sample: peripheral blood, taken 360 days after TCRalphabeta/CD19-depleted stem cell transplant. CDR3 in DNA: TGTGCCAGCTCCCCGGGACAGGGATTATCCTCCTACAATGAGCAGTTCTTC. The encoded protein is CASSPGQGLSSYNEQFF.